The clone carrying this TCR beta chain appeared many times. Its antigen is as yet unknown. The TCR library protocol attached unique molecular identifiers to the individual cDNA molecules. TCRdb redid the calling of the 5' RACE reads with MiXCR, one entry per CDR3 protein. The profile shows tens of thousands of distinct CDR3 sequences, 9.5% to 15% of them singletons. This record belongs to a study of early T cells in non-severe SARS-CoV-2 infection. Overall study context: Bulk RNA taken from unsorted whole blood was sequenced, leaving chains unpaired.

Study-wide results and caveats: VDJdb matching skewed toward anti-spike CD8 responses, missing private and CD4 specificities.

The CDR3 spans 14 residues. V was clipped by 1 base and J by 3 bases, with 9 bases between them. CDR1 is SGHAT, CDR2 FQNNGV, per germline. The receptor was derived from an adult who was a healthcare worker with PCR-confirmed SARS-CoV-2 infection or an uninfected control (not recorded which). The sequencing input was whole blood. This chain connects TRBV11-2 to TRBJ1-1; possibly TRBD1 for D (6 bases). CDR3 region: CASSLAGAYTEAFF. The CDR3 coding sequence is TGTGCCAGCAGCTTAGCAGGGGCGTACACTGAAGCTTTCTTT.